This TCR beta chain came from a study of pediatric ulcerative colitis. Study observations and caveats: Total lymphocyte DNA, not sorted subsets, was the template. Ulcerative colitis patients shared more blood-rectal clones than controls.

V shed 9 bases and J shed 0 bases, with 14 bases lying between them. CDR3 length: 14 amino acids. Germline CDR1 is SNHLY and CDR2 is FYNNEI. Blood was drawn at the time of colonoscopy. Samples were sequenced at Survey level, maximum 500,000 reads. Clones were sequenced by immunoSEQ multiplex PCR, and TCRdb holds only the in-frame ones, with some missing. In the table there are tens of thousands of clones, approximately 87% of which are singletons. This clone came up a few times. Its target is not known. This chain uses TRBV2 with TRBJ1-2, with D unclear. Sequences were obtained from blood. This TCR was recovered from a boy younger than 18 with severe ulcerative colitis. The CDR3: CASCRGGPNYGYTF. CDR3 nucleotide sequence: TGTGCCAGTTGTCGGGGAGGTCCTAACTATGGCTACACCTTC.